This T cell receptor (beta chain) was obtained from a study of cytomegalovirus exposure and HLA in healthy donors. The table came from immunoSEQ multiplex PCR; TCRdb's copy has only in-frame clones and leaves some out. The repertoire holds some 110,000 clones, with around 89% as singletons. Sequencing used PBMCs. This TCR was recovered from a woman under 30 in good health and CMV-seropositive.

DNA for the CDR3: TGTGCCAGCAGTGACCCTAGCGGGGCGAACGAGCAGTACTTC. It translates to CASSDPSGANEQYF. The chain has TRBV2 and TRBJ2-7; TRBD2 aligns across 9 bases. After removal of 3 bases from V and 5 bases from J, the junction contained 5 bases not matched to a gene. Germline V CDR1 and CDR2: SNHLY, FYNNEI. CDR3 length equals 14 residues.